One and the same sample provided the 11 T cell receptor beta chains below, sequenced in a study of identical twins (dated by TCRdb to about 2016). The library was obtained by 5' RACE. TCRdb records Illumina HiSeq 2000 as the sequencer. TCRdb applied fastp at Q25 and MiXCR to the public reads, then kept only in-frame beta chains. When rows share a CDR3 protein, they turn into one entry using the most common DNA and genes. The sample has approximately 230,000 distinct CDR3 sequences on record, 6.5% to 8% of them singletons. The ten largest account for just over 14% of the sample. These data were likewise used in another study, on T cells expressing NK-cell markers.

Source material: CD8+ T cells sorted from blood. The origin of the receptors is a woman aged 18-30 years in good health.

This clonotype was seen at least ten times. J is TRBJ2-1 and V is TRBV5-1; 9 nucleotides align to TRBD2. The germline V gene encodes CDR1 SGHRS and CDR2 YFSETQ. This CDR3 has 16 amino acids. V trimming: 0 bases; J trimming: 7 bases; junction bases outside the gene matches: 8. The CDR3 loop reads CASSLELAGSWNEQFF. The CDR3 bases are TGCGCCAGCAGCTTGGAGCTAGCGGGATCGTGGAATGAGCAGTTCTTC.

This clonotype came up a few times. The chain links TRBV7-9 to TRBJ2-7, with 9 bases fitting TRBD2. CDR1 is SEHNR and CDR2 is FQNEAQ in the germline V gene (reference sequence). V dropped 1 base and J dropped 4; count of bases not matched to a gene: 5. The CDR3 sequence is 15 residues long. CDR3 coding DNA: TGTGCCAGCAGCTTAGTGGGCGGGGGGGCGTACGAGCAGTACTTC. It encodes CASSLVGGGAYEQYF.

In this sample, this clonotype turned up a few times. The chain links TRBV7-2 to TRBJ2-3; D possibly corresponds to TRBD2 (6 bases). V shed 5 bases and J shed 2 bases, with 14 bases lying between them. Germline CDR1 reads SGHTA; CDR2 reads FQGNSA. The CDR3 length is 15 residues. The CDR3 protein is CASSLSGIVTDTQYF. The CDR3, as DNA: TGTGCCAGCAGCCTTAGCGGTATAGTCACAGATACGCAGTATTTT.

The chain links TRBV11-2 to TRBJ2-7; D is unclear. V was shortened by 4 bases and J by 2 bases, with 12 bases between the two germline ends. This CDR3 is 14 amino acids long. The germline V gene has CDR1 SGHAT and CDR2 FQNNGV. DNA of the CDR3: TGTGCCAGCAGCTACCATAGAGGTCCCTACGAGCAGTACTTC. This sequence encodes CASSYHRGPYEQYF.

The chain recombines TRBV7-8 with TRBJ2-3, with TRBD2 identical over 12 bases. Looked up from germline, CDR1 is SGHVS and CDR2 is FQNEAQ. This CDR3 is 18 amino acids long. V shed 8 bases and J 4 bases; nucleotides not matched to a gene: 16. CDR3 bases: TGTGCCAGCCGGATGCTAGCGGGAGGGCCGTTTCTGGCAGATACGCAGTATTTT. Translated, it gives CASRMLAGGPFLADTQYF.

This clonotype was counted between two and nine times. The chain joins TRBV15 to TRBJ2-2; 9 positions agree with TRBD2. This CDR3 region has 16 residues. Germline loops: CDR1 LNHNV, CDR2 YYDKDF (reference sequence). V shed 3 bases and J 7 bases; nucleotides not matched to a gene: 9. In DNA, the CDR3 is TGTGCCACCAGCAGTACGGCGGGAGGGCGGAACGGGGAGCTGTTTTTT. Its protein product is CATSSTAGGRNGELFF.

This clonotype was counted at least ten times. The rearrangement uses TRBV9 and TRBJ2-7; D possibly corresponds to TRBD2 (5 bases). Germline CDR1 reads SGDLS; CDR2 reads YYNGEE. Trimming removed 0 bases at V and 7 bases at J, with 11 bases between. The CDR3 contains 13 residues. The CDR3 loop is CASSVVGRGEQYF. The CDR3 DNA is TGTGCCAGCAGCGTAGTAGGCCGAGGGGAGCAGTACTTC. The entire variable domain, with the rest obtained from reference TRBV9 and TRBJ2-7, is as follows: DSGVTQTPKHLITATGQRVTLRCSPRSGDLSVYWYQQSLDQGLQFLIQYYNGEERAKGNILERFSAQQFPDLHSELNLSSLELGDSALYFCASSVVGRGEQYFGPGTRLTVT.

This clonotype appeared many times. The genes are TRBV27 and TRBJ1-1; tentatively, D is TRBD1 (5 bases). CDR1 and CDR2 from the germline V gene are MNHEY and SMNVEV (reference sequence). CDR3 length: 14 amino acids. Trimming pared 5 bases from V and 3 bases from J, leaving 13 bases between. Written as DNA, the CDR3 is TGTGCCAGCAGTGCCCTTCCAGGGTACACTGAAGCTTTCTTT. Translated: CASSALPGYTEAFF.

The table lists this clonotype with a few counts. CDR3 region: CASSLKFGEQYF. The CDR3 bases are TGTGCCAGCAGCCTAAAGTTTGGCGAGCAGTACTTC. The V gene is TRBV11-2, the J gene TRBJ2-7; D remains unclear. The CDR3 consists of 12 residues. V shed 5 bases and J shed 6 bases, with 11 bases lying between them. From germline, CDR1 is SGHAT and CDR2 FQNNGV.

Details on this clonotype: A much bigger clone sits one base away, suggesting this may be a read error. The chain carries TRBV15 and TRBJ2-2; 7 bases are a match to TRBD2. Germline lookup yields CDR1 LNHNV and CDR2 YYDKDF (reference sequence). The CDR3 runs 16 residues. The CDR3 DNA reads TGTGCCACCACGGGTCTTTGGGGGGGGAACATCGGGGAGCTGTTTTTT. Translating gives CATTGLWGGNIGELFF.

This clonotype showed up many times. This chain links TRBV12-3 or TRBV12-4 with TRBJ2-7; D is uncertain. Between the trimmed V and J ends, which lost 6 bases and 7 bases, there was a span of 10 bases. This CDR3 contains 11 residues. The CDR3 reads CASSYGQEQYF. The CDR3 DNA follows: TGTGCCAGCAGCTATGGGCAAGAGCAGTACTTC.